This T cell receptor (beta chain) was obtained from a study of patients and donors after allogeneic stem cell transplantation. TCRdb reprocessed the RT-PCR reads with MiXCR, giving one entry per CDR3 protein. The sample has over 25,000 distinct CDR3 sequences; roughly a third are singletons. The V gene end was trimmed by 5 bases and the J gene end by 4 bases; junction bases not matched to a gene: 6. This CDR3 region has 15 residues. V gene TRBV12-3 or TRBV12-4 combines with J gene TRBJ2-5, with TRBD2 matching 11 bases. Material for sequencing was blood, either unsorted or a sorted T cell fraction (not recorded which). The source of this sequence is a human donor who was either an allogeneic HSCT recipient or a stem cell or donor lymphocyte infusion donor (not recorded which). It is not recorded whose cells these are; they may come from a transplant donor. CDR3 nucleotides: TGTGCCAGCAGTCCACTAGCGGGAGTGGTAGAGACCCAGTACTTC. The encoded protein is CASSPLAGVVETQYF.